The 3 T cell receptor beta chains presented below share a single source sample, sequenced in a study of T-cell memory formation after mild COVID-19. One entry per CDR3 protein, called by TCRdb with MiXCR from the 5' RACE reads. Of hundreds of thousands of distinct CDR3 sequences listed, about 24% are singletons. The source material was PBMCs or a T cell subset sorted from them (not recorded which). The receptors here all came from an adult woman who had mild COVID-19 (a few samples of this study predate the infection). Cell type and time point are not known.

The chain recombines TRBV3-1 with TRBJ2-3; D may be TRBD1 or TRBD2 (5 bases each). The germline CDR1 and CDR2 sequences are LGHDT and YNNKEL (reference sequence). V gave up 6 bases and J gave up 4 bases, with 17 bases separating them. The length of the CDR3 is 15 residues. CDR3 DNA: TGTGCCAGCAGAACCTCGAGTGGGGGAGCAGATACGCAGTATTTT. It yields the protein CASRTSSGGADTQYF.

This rearrangement joins TRBV29-1 to TRBJ2-1; tentatively, D is TRBD1 or TRBD2 (5 bases each). V was cut by 4 bases and J by 10 bases, with 20 bases left in between. This CDR3 spans 14 amino acids. CDR1 and CDR2 from the germline V gene are SQVTM and ANQGSEA. The CDR3 spells CSVVPTGGQVEQFF. As DNA, the CDR3 is TGCAGCGTTGTGCCGACTGGGGGTCAGGTCGAGCAGTTCTTC.

The chain couples TRBV6-6 to TRBJ1-4; no reliable D call. The ends were cut back, 6 bases at V and 3 bases at J, with 14 bases in the middle. The CDR3 extends over 15 amino acids. Germline V gene data show CDR1 as MNHNY and CDR2 as SVGAGI (reference sequence). CDR3 protein: CASRDRRVANEKLFF. In nucleotides, the CDR3 is TGTGCCAGCAGGGACCGTCGGGTAGCTAATGAAAAACTGTTTTTT.